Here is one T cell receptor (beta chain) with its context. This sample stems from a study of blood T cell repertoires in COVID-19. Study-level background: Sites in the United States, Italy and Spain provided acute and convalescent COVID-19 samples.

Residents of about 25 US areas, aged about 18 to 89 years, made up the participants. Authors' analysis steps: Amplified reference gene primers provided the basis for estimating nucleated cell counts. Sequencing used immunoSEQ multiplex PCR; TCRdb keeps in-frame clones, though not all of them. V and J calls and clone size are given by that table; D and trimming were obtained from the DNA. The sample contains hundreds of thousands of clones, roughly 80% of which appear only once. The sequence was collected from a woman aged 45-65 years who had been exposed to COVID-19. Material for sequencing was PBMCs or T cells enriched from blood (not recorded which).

The CDR3: CASSLAPRQGAGELFF. CDR3 in DNA: TGTGCCAGCAGCTTAGCTCCCCGGCAGGGTGCCGGGGAGCTGTTTTTT. The chain recombines TRBV11-1 with TRBJ2-2; the D gene is possibly TRBD1 (5 bases). There are 16 residues in the CDR3. Trimming took 0 bases from V and 6 from J, leaving 14 bases between them. CDR1 is SGHAT and CDR2 is FQDESV in the germline V gene (reference sequence).